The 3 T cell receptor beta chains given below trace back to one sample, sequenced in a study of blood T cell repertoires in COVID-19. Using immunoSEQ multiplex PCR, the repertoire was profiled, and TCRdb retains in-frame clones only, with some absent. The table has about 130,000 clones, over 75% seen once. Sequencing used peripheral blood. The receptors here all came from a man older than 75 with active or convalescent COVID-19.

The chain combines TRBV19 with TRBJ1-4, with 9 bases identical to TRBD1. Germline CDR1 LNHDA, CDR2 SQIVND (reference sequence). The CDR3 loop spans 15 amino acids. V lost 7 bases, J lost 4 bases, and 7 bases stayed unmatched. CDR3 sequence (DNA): TGTGCCAGTACCCTAAACAGGGGGCGTAATGAAAAACTGTTTTTT. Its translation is CASTLNRGRNEKLFF.

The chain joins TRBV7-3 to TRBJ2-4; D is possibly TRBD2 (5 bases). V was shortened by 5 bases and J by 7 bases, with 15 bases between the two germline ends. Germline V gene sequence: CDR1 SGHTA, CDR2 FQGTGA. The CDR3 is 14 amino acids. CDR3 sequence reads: CASSPTPGMNIQYF. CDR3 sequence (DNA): TGTGCCAGCAGCCCCACCCCCGGGATGAACATTCAGTACTTC.

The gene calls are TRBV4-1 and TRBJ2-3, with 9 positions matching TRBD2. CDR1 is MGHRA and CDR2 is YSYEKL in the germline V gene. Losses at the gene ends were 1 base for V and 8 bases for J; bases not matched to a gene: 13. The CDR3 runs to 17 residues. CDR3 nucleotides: TGCGCCAGCAGCCAAGGCGTCGCGGGGGGGCGAGTGGGTACGCAGTATTTT. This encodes CASSQGVAGGRVGTQYF.